The rows below give T cell receptor beta chains drawn from one sample of a study of shared clonotypes between healthy human individuals. Profiling relied on immunoSEQ multiplex PCR, and the TCRdb table lists in-frame clones only, not all of them. The sample lists approximately 2.3 million clones; approximately 95% were seen once. The sequenced sample consisted of naive CD4+ T cells from PBMCs. The receptors shown here come from a man younger than 35 in good health. Some clones in this sample may be carry-over from other donors' samples. Each CDR3 is given with its conserved first and last residue. The order of the fields is V gene, J gene, clone size, CDR3 protein. Size is stated for part of the rows, as once, few or many counts, or as a class when the clone is expanded.

>TRBV28|TRBJ1-2|NA
CASRRGGGYGYTF
>TRBV7-2|TRBJ2-1|NA
CASRRDSATSSYNEQFF
>TRBV29-1|TRBJ2-3|NA
CSVGGTGGHTDTQYF
>TRBV4-1|TRBJ2-7|NA
CASSLGQREAYEQYF
>TRBV5-1|TRBJ2-7|NA
CASSPRQGSFEYEQYF
>TRBV25-1|TRBJ2-7|once
CASSELGQGYEQYF
>TRBV5-4|TRBJ1-3|NA
CASSLKTGGNTIYF
>TRBV28|TRBJ1-3|NA
CATTDRGTFGNTIYF
>TRBV19|TRBJ2-2|NA
CASSLSGLAGVTGELFF
>TRBV7-3|TRBJ1-5|NA
CASSPRQPQHF
>TRBV30|TRBJ1-2|NA
CAWSAHDLYGCTF
>TRBV5-1|TRBJ2-7|NA
CASSLDITFYEQYF
>TRBV9|TRBJ1-1|NA
CASSVGQGAYTEAFF
>TRBV5-1|TRBJ1-2|NA
CASSSISAYGGYTF
>TRBV11-2|TRBJ2-6|NA
CASSLAVRVSGANVLTF
>TRBV5-1|TRBJ2-1|NA
CASSLARASGTYNEQFF
>TRBV2|TRBJ2-1|NA
CASSGLANNEQFF